This paragraph covers one TCR beta chain sequence. Trimming shortened V by 0 bases and J by 10 bases, and 7 bases separated the two germline ends. The CDR3 sequence is 12 residues long. Germline-derived CDR1 and CDR2 are MGHRA and YSYEKL. The data stem from a study of CD8 T cells in Susac syndrome. Reverse transcription of about 0.5 to 1 ug RNA was performed with random hexamers. TCRdb reprocessed the immunoSEQ multiplex PCR reads with MiXCR, giving one entry per CDR3 protein. The table includes about 140,000 distinct CDR3 sequences, approximately 95% detected once. The sequence came from a human donor with Susac syndrome. This chain joins TRBV4-1 and TRBJ2-1; no firm D call. The specimen was CD4+ T cells from PBMCs. The DNA of the CDR3 is TGCGCCAGCAGCCAAGATGTGACAGAGCAGTTCTTC. Residues: CASSQDVTEQFF.